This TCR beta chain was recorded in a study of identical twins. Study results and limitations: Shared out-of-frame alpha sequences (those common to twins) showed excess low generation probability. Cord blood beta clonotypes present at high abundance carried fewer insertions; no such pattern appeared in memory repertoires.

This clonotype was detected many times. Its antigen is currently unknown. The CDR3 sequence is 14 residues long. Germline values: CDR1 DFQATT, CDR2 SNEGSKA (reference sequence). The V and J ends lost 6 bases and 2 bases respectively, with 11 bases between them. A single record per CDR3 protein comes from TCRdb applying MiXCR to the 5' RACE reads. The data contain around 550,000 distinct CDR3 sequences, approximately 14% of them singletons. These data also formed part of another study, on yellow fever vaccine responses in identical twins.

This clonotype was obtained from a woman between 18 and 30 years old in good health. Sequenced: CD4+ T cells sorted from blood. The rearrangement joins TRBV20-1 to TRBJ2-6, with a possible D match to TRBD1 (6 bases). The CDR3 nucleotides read TGCAGTGCCCCAAAGGGGGCTGGGGCCAACGTCCTGACTTTC. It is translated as CSAPKGAGANVLTF.